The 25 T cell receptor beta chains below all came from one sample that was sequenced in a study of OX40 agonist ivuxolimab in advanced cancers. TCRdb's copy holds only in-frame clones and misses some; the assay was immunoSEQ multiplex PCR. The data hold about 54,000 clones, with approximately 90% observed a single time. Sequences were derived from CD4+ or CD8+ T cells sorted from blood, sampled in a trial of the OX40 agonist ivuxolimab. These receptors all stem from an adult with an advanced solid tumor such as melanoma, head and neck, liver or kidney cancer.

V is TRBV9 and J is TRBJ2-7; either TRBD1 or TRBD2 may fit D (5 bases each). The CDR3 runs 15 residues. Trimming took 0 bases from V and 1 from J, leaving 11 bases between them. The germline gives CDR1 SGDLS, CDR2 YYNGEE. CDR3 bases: TGTGCCAGCAGCGTAGGATGGGACGGTTCCTACGAGCAGTACTTC. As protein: CASSVGWDGSYEQYF. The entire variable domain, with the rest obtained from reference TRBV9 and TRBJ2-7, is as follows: DSGVTQTPKHLITATGQRVTLRCSPRSGDLSVYWYQQSLDQGLQFLIQYYNGEERAKGNILERFSAQQFPDLHSELNLSSLELGDSALYFCASSVGWDGSYEQYFGPGTRLTVT.

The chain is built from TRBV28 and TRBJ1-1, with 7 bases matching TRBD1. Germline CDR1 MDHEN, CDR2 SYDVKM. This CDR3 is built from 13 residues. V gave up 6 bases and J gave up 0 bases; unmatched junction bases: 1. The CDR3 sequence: CASRDRMNTEAFF. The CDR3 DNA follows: TGTGCCAGCAGGGACAGGATGAACACTGAAGCTTTCTTT.

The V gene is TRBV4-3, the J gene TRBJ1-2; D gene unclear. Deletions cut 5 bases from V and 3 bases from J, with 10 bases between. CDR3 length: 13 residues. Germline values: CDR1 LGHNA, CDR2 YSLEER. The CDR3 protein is CASSSSGDYGYTF. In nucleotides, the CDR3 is TGCGCCAGCAGCTCATCCGGGGACTATGGCTACACCTTC.

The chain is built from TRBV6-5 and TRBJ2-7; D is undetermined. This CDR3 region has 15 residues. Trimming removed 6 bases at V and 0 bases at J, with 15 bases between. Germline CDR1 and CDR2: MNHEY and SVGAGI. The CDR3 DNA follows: TGTGCCAGCAGCTTCGGACGGGTGAGCTCCTACGAGCAGTACTTC. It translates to CASSFGRVSSYEQYF.

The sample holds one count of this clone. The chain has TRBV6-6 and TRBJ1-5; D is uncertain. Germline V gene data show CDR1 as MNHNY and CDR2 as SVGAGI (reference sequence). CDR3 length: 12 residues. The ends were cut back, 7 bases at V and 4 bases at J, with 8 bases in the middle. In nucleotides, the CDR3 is TGTGCCAGCACCTACGGGAATCAGCCCCAGCATTTT. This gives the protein CASTYGNQPQHF.

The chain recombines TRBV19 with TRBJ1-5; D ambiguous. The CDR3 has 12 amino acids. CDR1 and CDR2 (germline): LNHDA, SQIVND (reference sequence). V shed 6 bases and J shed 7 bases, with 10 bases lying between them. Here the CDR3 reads CASSPGRQPQHF. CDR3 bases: TGTGCCAGTAGCCCGGGTAGACAGCCCCAGCATTTT.

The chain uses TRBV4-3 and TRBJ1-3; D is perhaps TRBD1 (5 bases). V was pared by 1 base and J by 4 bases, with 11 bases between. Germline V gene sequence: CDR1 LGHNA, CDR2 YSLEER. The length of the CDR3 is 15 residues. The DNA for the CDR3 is TGCGCCAGCAGCCAAGGGGGGGGAATAGGAAACACCATATATTTT. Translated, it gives CASSQGGGIGNTIYF.

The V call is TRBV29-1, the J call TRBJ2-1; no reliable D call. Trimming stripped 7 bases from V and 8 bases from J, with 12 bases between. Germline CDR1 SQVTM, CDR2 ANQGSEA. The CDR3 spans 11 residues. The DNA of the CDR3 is TGCAGCGCCGTGGGTGTCGATGAGCAGTTCTTC. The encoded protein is CSAVGVDEQFF.

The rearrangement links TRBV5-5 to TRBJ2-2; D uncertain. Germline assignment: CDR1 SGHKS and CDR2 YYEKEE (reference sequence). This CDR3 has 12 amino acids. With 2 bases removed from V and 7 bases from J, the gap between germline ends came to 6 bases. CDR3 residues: CASSLRDGELFF. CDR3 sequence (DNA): TGTGCCAGCAGCTTAAGGGACGGGGAGCTGTTTTTT.

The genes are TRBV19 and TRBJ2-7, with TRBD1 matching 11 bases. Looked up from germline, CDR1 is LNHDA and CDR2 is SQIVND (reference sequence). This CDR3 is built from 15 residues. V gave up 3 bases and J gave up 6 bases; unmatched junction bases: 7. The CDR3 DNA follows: TGTGCCAGTAGTATCACCGGGACAGGGGGGAGCGAGCAGTACTTC. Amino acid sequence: CASSITGTGGSEQYF.

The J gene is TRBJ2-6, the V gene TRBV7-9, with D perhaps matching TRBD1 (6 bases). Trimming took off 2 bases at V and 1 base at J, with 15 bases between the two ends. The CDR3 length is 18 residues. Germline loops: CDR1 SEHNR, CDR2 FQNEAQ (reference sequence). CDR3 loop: CASSLKQGALSGANVLTF. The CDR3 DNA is TGTGCCAGCAGCTTAAAACAGGGAGCGCTTTCTGGGGCCAACGTCCTGACTTTC.

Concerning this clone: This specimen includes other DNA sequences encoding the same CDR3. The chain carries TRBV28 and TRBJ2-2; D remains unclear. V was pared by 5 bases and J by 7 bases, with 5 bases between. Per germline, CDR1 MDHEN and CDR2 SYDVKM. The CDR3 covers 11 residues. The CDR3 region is CASSNHGELFF. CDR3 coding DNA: TGTGCCAGCAGTAACCACGGGGAGCTGTTTTTT.

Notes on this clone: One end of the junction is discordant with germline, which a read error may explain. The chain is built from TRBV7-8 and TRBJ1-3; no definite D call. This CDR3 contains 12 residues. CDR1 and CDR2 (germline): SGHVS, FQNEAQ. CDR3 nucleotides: TGTGCCAGCAGCGAAACCCCAAGCGACTTACATTTT. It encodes CASSETPSDLHF. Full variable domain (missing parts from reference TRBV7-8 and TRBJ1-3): GAGVSQSPRYKVAKRGQDVALRCDPISGHVSLFWYQQALGQGPEFLTYFQNEAQLDKSGLPSDRFFAERPEGSVSTLKIQRTQQEDSAVYLCASSETPSDLHFGEGSWLTVV.

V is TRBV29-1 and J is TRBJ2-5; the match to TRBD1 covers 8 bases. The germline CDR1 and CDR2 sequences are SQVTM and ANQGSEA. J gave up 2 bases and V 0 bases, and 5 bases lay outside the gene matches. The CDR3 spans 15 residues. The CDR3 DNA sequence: TGCAGCGTTGAAGATTGGGGACAGGCACAAGAGACCCAGTACTTC. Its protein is CSVEDWGQAQETQYF. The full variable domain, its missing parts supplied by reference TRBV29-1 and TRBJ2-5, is SAVISQKPSRDICQRGTSLTIQCQVDSQVTMMFWYRQQPGQSLTLIATANQGSEATYESGFVIDKFPISRPNLTFSTLTVSNMSPEDSSIYLCSVEDWGQAQETQYFGPGTRLLVL.

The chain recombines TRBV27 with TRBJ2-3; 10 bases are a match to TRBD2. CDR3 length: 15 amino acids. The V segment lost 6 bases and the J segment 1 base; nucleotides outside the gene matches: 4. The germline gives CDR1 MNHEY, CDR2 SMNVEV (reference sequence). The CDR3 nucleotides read TGTGCCAGCAGCCAAGGGACTAGCGGCACAGATACGCAGTATTTT. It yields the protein CASSQGTSGTDTQYF.

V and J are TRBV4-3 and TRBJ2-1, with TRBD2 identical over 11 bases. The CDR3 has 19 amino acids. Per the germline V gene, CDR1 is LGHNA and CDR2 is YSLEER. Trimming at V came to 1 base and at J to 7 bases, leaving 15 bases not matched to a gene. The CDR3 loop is CASSQVFFSGRALFNEQFF. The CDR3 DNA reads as TGCGCCAGCAGCCAAGTGTTTTTTAGCGGGAGGGCCTTATTTAATGAGCAGTTCTTC.

In DNA form, the CDR3 reads TGTGCCAGCATTTTGAGTGTGCAGGGTGCCACTGAAGCTTTCTTT. It specifies CASILSVQGATEAFF. This chain joins TRBV6-1 and TRBJ1-1, with D perhaps matching TRBD1 (5 bases). The germline CDR1 and CDR2 sequences are MNHNS and SASEGT. V was shortened by 7 bases and J by 4 bases, with 19 bases between the two germline ends. The CDR3 is 15 amino acids.

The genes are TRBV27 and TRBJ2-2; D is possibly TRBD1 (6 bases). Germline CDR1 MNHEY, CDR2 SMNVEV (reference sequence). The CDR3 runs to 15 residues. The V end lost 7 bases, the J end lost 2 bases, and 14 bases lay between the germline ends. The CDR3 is CASTDPTGNTGELFF. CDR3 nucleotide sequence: TGTGCCAGCACCGATCCGACAGGAAACACCGGGGAGCTGTTTTTT.

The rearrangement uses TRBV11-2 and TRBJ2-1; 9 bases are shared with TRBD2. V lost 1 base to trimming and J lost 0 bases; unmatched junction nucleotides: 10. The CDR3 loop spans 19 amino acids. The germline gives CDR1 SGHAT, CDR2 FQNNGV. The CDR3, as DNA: TGTGCCAGCAGCTTAGTGTCCCTAGCGGGGCTAAGCTCCTACAATGAGCAGTTCTTC. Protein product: CASSLVSLAGLSSYNEQFF.

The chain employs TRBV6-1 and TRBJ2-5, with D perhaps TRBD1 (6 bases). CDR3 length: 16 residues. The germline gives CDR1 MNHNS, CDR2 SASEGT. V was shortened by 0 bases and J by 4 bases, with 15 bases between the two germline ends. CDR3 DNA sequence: TGTGCCAGCAGTGAAGCGCGGTTAACAGGGAGAGAGACCCAGTACTTC. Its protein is CASSEARLTGRETQYF.

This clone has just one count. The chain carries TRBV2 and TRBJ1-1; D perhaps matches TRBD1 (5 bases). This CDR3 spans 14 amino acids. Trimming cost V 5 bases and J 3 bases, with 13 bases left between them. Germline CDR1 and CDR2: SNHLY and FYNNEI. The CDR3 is CASSSDSLYTEAFF. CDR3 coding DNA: TGTGCCAGCAGTTCCGACAGTTTGTACACTGAAGCTTTCTTT.

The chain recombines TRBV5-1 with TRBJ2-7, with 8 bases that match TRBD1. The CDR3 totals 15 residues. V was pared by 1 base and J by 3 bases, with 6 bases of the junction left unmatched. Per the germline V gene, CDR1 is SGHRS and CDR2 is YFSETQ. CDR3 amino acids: CASSLRQGYVYEQYF. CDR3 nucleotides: TGCGCCAGCAGCTTGAGACAGGGGTACGTCTACGAGCAGTACTTC.

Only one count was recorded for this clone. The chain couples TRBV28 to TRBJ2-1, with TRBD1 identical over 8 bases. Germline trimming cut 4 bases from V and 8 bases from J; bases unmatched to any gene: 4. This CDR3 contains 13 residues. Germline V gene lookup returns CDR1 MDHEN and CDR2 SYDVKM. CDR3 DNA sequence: TGTGCCAGCAGTTCGGACAGGGTCTATGAGCAGTTCTTC. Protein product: CASSSDRVYEQFF.

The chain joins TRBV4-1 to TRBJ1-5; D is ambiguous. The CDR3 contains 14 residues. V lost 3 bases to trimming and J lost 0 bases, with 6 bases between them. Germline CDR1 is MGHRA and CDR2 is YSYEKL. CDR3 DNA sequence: TGCGCCAGCAGCCAGCAAAATAGCAATCAGCCCCAGCATTTT. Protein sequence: CASSQQNSNQPQHF.

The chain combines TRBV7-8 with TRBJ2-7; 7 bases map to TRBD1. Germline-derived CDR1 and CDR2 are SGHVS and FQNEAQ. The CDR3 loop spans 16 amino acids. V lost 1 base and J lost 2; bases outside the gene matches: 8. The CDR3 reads CASSLVPTGAPYEQYF. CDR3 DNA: TGTGCCAGCAGCTTAGTCCCCACAGGGGCCCCCTACGAGCAGTACTTC.